These 10 T cell receptor beta chains were all obtained from the same sample, sequenced in a study of T cell responses to AZD1222 COVID-19 vaccine. Only in-frame clones appear in the TCRdb table, and some are missing; sequencing was by immunoSEQ multiplex PCR. The sample yields 90,000 to 150,000 clones, 75% to 90% seen once. The sample was peripheral blood, taken on day 0 of AZD1222 vaccination. These receptors came from an adult in good health.

The chain combines TRBV7-2 with TRBJ2-1; the match to TRBD2 covers 7 bases. Germline values: CDR1 SGHTA, CDR2 FQGNSA. J gave up 7 bases and V 6 bases, and 6 bases lay outside the gene matches. The CDR3 has 13 amino acids. The CDR3, as DNA: TGTGCCAGCAGGGCGGGAGTGGAAAATGAGCAGTTCTTC. It translates to CASRAGVENEQFF.

The rearrangement links TRBV18 to TRBJ1-1, with a tentative D call TRBD1 (6 bases). Germline CDR1 reads KGHSH; CDR2 reads LQKENI. V lost 4 bases to trimming and J lost 3 bases, with 12 bases between them. There are 14 residues in the CDR3. This chain's CDR3 is CASSHQGFDTEAFF. In nucleotides, the CDR3 is TGTGCCAGCTCACACCAGGGGTTCGACACTGAAGCTTTCTTT.

V usage is TRBV5-1 and J usage is TRBJ1-1; D ambiguous. CDR1 SGHRS and CDR2 YFSETQ come from the germline V gene. V was pared by 4 bases and J by 8 bases, with 12 bases between. The CDR3 covers 12 residues. The CDR3 DNA reads as TGCGCCAGCAGCGTTTCCGCAGGAGAAGCTTTCTTT. Its translation is CASSVSAGEAFF.

The chain carries TRBV7-9 and TRBJ1-3, with 7 bases lining up with TRBD1. Trimming at V came to 10 bases and at J to 0 bases, leaving 6 bases not matched to a gene. CDR1 and CDR2 (germline): SEHNR, FQNEAQ (reference sequence). The CDR3 is 14 residues long. The CDR3 DNA is TGTGCCACCAGACAGGGAGTCTCTGGAAACACCATATATTTT. This translates into CATRQGVSGNTIYF.

V usage is TRBV7-9 and J usage is TRBJ1-2, with TRBD1 identical over 7 bases. Trimming removed 1 base from V and 4 bases from J; junction bases left unmatched: 6. Germline V gives CDR1 SEHNR, CDR2 FQNEAQ (reference sequence). This CDR3 is built from 15 residues. The CDR3 region has the DNA TGTGCCAGCAGCTTAGACGCAGGGGGTATCTATGGCTACACCTTC. Protein: CASSLDAGGIYGYTF.

This rearrangement joins TRBV28 to TRBJ1-2, with 8 bases matching TRBD1. The V gene end was trimmed by 5 bases and the J gene end by 8 bases; junction bases not matched to a gene: 4. CDR1 is MDHEN and CDR2 is SYDVKM in the germline V gene. The CDR3 loop spans 12 amino acids. The CDR3 sequence is CASSRTGRGYTF. The DNA for the CDR3 is TGTGCCAGCAGTCGGACAGGGCGGGGCTACACCTTC.

The gene calls are TRBV10-1 and TRBJ2-7; the D gene is possibly TRBD1 (5 bases). V was trimmed by 3 bases and J by 6 bases, leaving 18 bases between them. Germline V gives CDR1 WNHNN, CDR2 SYGVQD (reference sequence). The CDR3 has 15 residues. The CDR3: CASSEGRQGRREQYF. DNA for the CDR3: TGCGCCAGCAGTGAAGGTAGGCAGGGTCGTCGCGAGCAGTACTTC.

The chain uses TRBV5-1 and TRBJ1-6, with 10 bases aligning to TRBD1. Trimming cost V 0 bases and J 9 bases; bases outside gene matches: 6. This CDR3 is 16 amino acids long. Germline CDR1 reads SGHRS; CDR2 reads YFSETQ. The CDR3 DNA reads as TGCGCCAGCAGCTTGGTGGACAGGGGGACGAGTTCACCCCTCCACTTT. Translation gives CASSLVDRGTSSPLHF.

The rearrangement links TRBV16 to TRBJ1-2; TRBD1 might be the D (5 bases). The CDR3 consists of 13 residues. The ends were cut back, 4 bases at V and 4 bases at J, with 10 bases in the middle. The germline V gene has CDR1 KGHSY and CDR2 FQNENV. The CDR3 sequence: CASSPPQGYGYTF. The CDR3 DNA sequence: TGTGCCAGCAGCCCCCCTCAGGGCTATGGCTACACCTTC.

This chain uses TRBV6-5 with TRBJ2-7; 8 bases agree with TRBD1. Germline CDR1 and CDR2: MNHEY and SVGAGI. The CDR3 runs to 16 residues. The V gene end was trimmed by 0 bases and the J gene end by 3 bases; junction bases not matched to a gene: 7. CDR3 coding DNA: TGTGCCAGCAGTTACTCCTCGGACAGGGCCCACTACGAGCAGTACTTC. Amino acid sequence: CASSYSSDRAHYEQYF.